The 23 T cell receptor beta chains below come from one sample, sequenced in a study of cytomegalovirus exposure and HLA in healthy donors. Sequencing was performed with immunoSEQ multiplex PCR; in TCRdb, only in-frame clones are kept and a portion is missing. The profile shows about 58,000 clones, about 88% of them singletons. The sample was PBMCs. These receptors all come from a man between 18 and 29 years old in good health and CMV-seronegative.

The gene calls are TRBV4-2 and TRBJ2-2; D call uncertain. Looked up from germline, CDR1 is LGHNA and CDR2 is YNFKEQ. The CDR3 runs to 16 residues. V was trimmed by 0 bases and J by 4 bases, leaving 12 bases between them. For the CDR3, the DNA is TGTGCCAGCAGCCAAGATCGCTACGCCGGCACCGGGGAGCTGTTTTTT. It specifies CASSQDRYAGTGELFF.

This chain joins TRBV28 and TRBJ1-5, with D maybe TRBD1 (5 bases). Germline V gene data show CDR1 as MDHEN and CDR2 as SYDVKM. The CDR3 loop spans 15 amino acids. V shed 7 bases and J shed 0 bases, with 13 bases lying between them. CDR3 DNA: TGTGCCAGCACAAAAGGACATTATAGCAATCAGCCCCAGCATTTT. It encodes CASTKGHYSNQPQHF.

The gene calls are TRBV4-1 and TRBJ2-1; 13 bases are shared with TRBD2. The V and J ends lost 6 bases and 5 bases, in that order; junction bases with no gene match: 1. This CDR3 spans 14 amino acids. From germline, CDR1 is MGHRA and CDR2 YSYEKL. Written as DNA, the CDR3 is TGCGCCAGCAGTACTAGCGGGAGGGACAATGAGCAGTTCTTC. Translating it yields CASSTSGRDNEQFF.

The genes are TRBV27 and TRBJ2-1, with D tentatively TRBD1 (5 bases). CDR3 length equals 15 residues. Trimming took off 5 bases at V and 0 bases at J, with 11 bases between the two ends. The germline gives CDR1 MNHEY, CDR2 SMNVEV (reference sequence). The CDR3 DNA reads TGTGCCAGCAGTCCCGACAGAATCTCCTACAATGAGCAGTTCTTC. This gives the protein CASSPDRISYNEQFF.

This clone was detected only once. The gene calls are TRBV6-5 and TRBJ2-2, with 7 bases lining up with TRBD2. J was trimmed by 5 bases and V by 4 bases; bases with no gene match: 4. The CDR3 consists of 14 residues. In germline, CDR1 is MNHEY, CDR2 SVGAGI. The CDR3 region is CASSFGRETGELFF. CDR3 in DNA: TGTGCCAGCAGTTTTGGGAGGGAGACCGGGGAGCTGTTTTTT.

The chain joins TRBV6-6 to TRBJ2-1, with 8 bases lining up with TRBD2. The CDR3 contains 16 residues. The junction had 13 bases not matched to a gene; V was cut back by 5 bases and J by 7 bases. Germline lookup yields CDR1 MNHNY and CDR2 SVGAGI (reference sequence). CDR3 in DNA: TGTGCCAGCAGTACCGGAAGCGGGAGCTTTTATAATGAGCAGTTCTTC. Its translation: CASSTGSGSFYNEQFF.

V usage is TRBV6-1 and J usage is TRBJ2-7; D might be TRBD2 (5 bases). Germline CDR1 reads MNHNS; CDR2 reads SASEGT. V was shortened by 6 bases and J by 0 bases, with 12 bases between the two germline ends. The CDR3 is 14 amino acids. The CDR3 loop reads CASSRDMSSYEQYF. The CDR3 nucleotides read TGTGCCAGCAGCCGGGATATGAGCTCCTACGAGCAGTACTTC.

The chain has TRBV7-9 and TRBJ2-7; 8 bases agree with TRBD2. CDR3 length: 13 amino acids. J was trimmed by 4 bases and V by 2 bases; bases with no gene match: 1. CDR1 SEHNR and CDR2 FQNEAQ come from the germline V gene (reference sequence). This chain's CDR3 is CASSLPGGYEQYF. CDR3 DNA: TGTGCCAGCAGCTTACCGGGAGGGTACGAGCAGTACTTC.

The CDR3 DNA reads TGTGCCTGGAGTGAGGGGGGGGAGGGAAACACCATATATTTT. This encodes CAWSEGGEGNTIYF. The chain links TRBV30 to TRBJ1-3; D is possibly TRBD1 (6 bases). Germline values: CDR1 GTSNPN, CDR2 SVGIG (reference sequence). Deletions cut 1 base from V and 4 bases from J, with 11 bases between. CDR3 length: 14 residues.

The chain combines TRBV30 with TRBJ2-7, with D perhaps TRBD1 (6 bases). The CDR3 contains 13 residues. Germline V lookup: CDR1 GTSNPN, CDR2 SVGIG (reference sequence). Trimming left V 8 bases short and J 6 bases short, with 20 bases between. CDR3 residues: CAGDRIRNSEQYF. The CDR3 DNA sequence: TGTGCCGGAGACAGGATCCGGAATTCCGAGCAGTACTTC.

The CDR3 nucleotides read TGCGCCAGCAGCCAACCAGGGTCAGGGTATGGCTACACCTTC. Translating it yields CASSQPGSGYGYTF. The chain uses TRBV4-1 and TRBJ1-2, with TRBD1 as a possible D gene (5 bases). V dropped 2 bases and J dropped 5 bases, with 12 bases sitting between them. The CDR3 totals 14 residues. Germline V lookup: CDR1 MGHRA, CDR2 YSYEKL.

The chain uses TRBV28 and TRBJ2-3; TRBD1 matches at 8 bases. Germline-derived CDR1 and CDR2 are MDHEN and SYDVKM. Trimming cost V 7 bases and J 2 bases; bases outside gene matches: 5. The CDR3 length is 14 residues. For the CDR3, the DNA is TGTGCCAGCAAGAGGGACAGGCCCACAGATACGCAGTATTTT. Its protein is CASKRDRPTDTQYF.

This clone was seen a single time. This chain joins TRBV18 and TRBJ2-7; D is undetermined. The V end lost 6 bases, the J end lost 4 bases, and 10 bases lay between the germline ends. This CDR3 comprises 12 residues. Germline V gives CDR1 KGHSH, CDR2 LQKENI. CDR3 amino acids: CASSSQVYEQYF. The CDR3 bases are TGTGCCAGCTCTTCGCAGGTGTACGAGCAGTACTTC.

The chain carries TRBV27 and TRBJ2-1; 10 bases line up with TRBD1. With V trimmed by 7 bases and J by 10 bases, 7 bases remained unmatched. Germline V gene lookup returns CDR1 MNHEY and CDR2 SMNVEV (reference sequence). The CDR3 contains 13 residues. The CDR3: CASNGQGVVEQFF. The CDR3 nucleotides are TGTGCCAGCAACGGACAGGGGGTTGTGGAGCAGTTCTTC.

V gene TRBV18 combines with J gene TRBJ2-5, with 8 nucleotides matching TRBD1. Germline V CDR1 and CDR2: KGHSH, LQKENI. V gave up 8 bases and J gave up 1 base; unmatched junction bases: 9. The CDR3 runs 15 residues. In nucleotides, the CDR3 is TGTGCCAGCCAACCCGCTACAGGGGGCCAAGAGACCCAGTACTTC. It encodes CASQPATGGQETQYF. The whole variable domain, remainder taken from reference TRBV18 and TRBJ2-5, is NAGVMQNPRHLVRRRGQEARLRCSPMKGHSHVYWYRQLPEEGLKFMVYLQKENIIDESGMPKERFSAEFPKEGPSILRIQQVVRGDSAAYFCASQPATGGQETQYFGPGTRLLVL.

Only one count was recorded for this clone. The chain links TRBV5-3 to TRBJ2-7; D not resolved. TRBV5-3 is an open reading frame, and its role is uncertain. V was pared by 1 base and J by 7 bases, with 12 bases between. The CDR3 has 13 amino acids. The CDR3 nucleotides are TGTGCCAGAAGCTTGTTCTTGGAGTTTGAGCAGTACTTC. Its protein is CARSLFLEFEQYF.

The CDR3 DNA reads TGTGCCATCAGTGAACAGGGGGTGAACTATGGCTACACCTTC. It specifies CAISEQGVNYGYTF. The rearrangement links TRBV10-3 to TRBJ1-2; 8 nucleotides line up with TRBD1. This CDR3 spans 14 amino acids. V lost 3 bases to trimming and J lost 2 bases; unmatched junction nucleotides: 2. CDR1 is ENHRY and CDR2 is SYGVKD in the germline V gene.

This CDR3 reads CASSLEFWGRRDTQYF. The CDR3 region has the DNA TGTGCCAGCAGCTTAGAATTTTGGGGCCGCCGAGATACGCAGTATTTT. J is TRBJ2-3 and V is TRBV13; perhaps TRBD1 as D (5 bases). Trimming removed 1 base at V and 5 bases at J, with 16 bases between. This CDR3 region has 16 residues. In germline, CDR1 is PRHDT, CDR2 FYEKMQ (reference sequence).

To note about this clone: At one end the junction does not follow the germline gene, possibly because of a read error. The chain is built from TRBV6-1 and TRBJ2-7; D gene uncertain. CDR1 is MNHNS and CDR2 is SASEGT in the germline V gene. The CDR3 has 13 amino acids. The CDR3 loop reads CASSEGVSYAQYF. The CDR3 DNA sequence: TGTGCCAGCAGTGAAGGAGTAAGCTACGCGCAGTACTTC.

The rearrangement links TRBV19 to TRBJ1-2, with a weak D call TRBD1 (5 bases). Germline V gene sequence: CDR1 LNHDA, CDR2 SQIVND (reference sequence). V lost 3 bases and J 1 base, leaving 21 bases between the germline ends. This CDR3 has 18 residues. For the CDR3, the DNA is TGTGCCAGTAGTATCATTCGGGGGACCGCACAAGATAACTATGGCTACACCTTC. Translated: CASSIIRGTAQDNYGYTF.

The V call is TRBV10-3, the J call TRBJ1-4; 9 positions match TRBD1. The V and J ends lost 6 bases and 8 bases, in that order; junction bases with no gene match: 7. Germline V gene data show CDR1 as ENHRY and CDR2 as SYGVKD. The CDR3 totals 14 residues. CDR3 coding DNA: TGTGCCATCAGAGAACAGGGGGCGAACGAAAAACTGTTTTTT. This gives the protein CAIREQGANEKLFF.

The rearrangement uses TRBV2 and TRBJ2-2, with 7 bases identical to TRBD1. Germline CDR1 reads SNHLY; CDR2 reads FYNNEI. Unmatched junction bases numbered 5, after V lost 7 bases and J lost 0 bases. The CDR3 length is 15 residues. The DNA of the CDR3 is TGTGCCAGCACCCAGGGGGTTTCGAACACCGGGGAGCTGTTTTTT. Amino acid sequence: CASTQGVSNTGELFF.

The rearrangement joins TRBV5-4 to TRBJ1-1; D not resolved. This CDR3 is built from 14 residues. Germline V gene lookup returns CDR1 SGHNT and CDR2 YYREEE (reference sequence). Trimming shortened V by 0 bases and J by 6 bases, and 12 bases separated the two germline ends. The CDR3 sequence: CASSLGNELPEAFF. CDR3 bases: TGTGCCAGCAGCTTGGGAAACGAACTGCCTGAAGCTTTCTTT.